A selection of T cell receptor beta chains follows, all from one sample in a study of blood T cell repertoires in COVID-19. The assay was immunoSEQ multiplex PCR, and TCRdb's table has in-frame clones only and misses some. The data hold roughly 130,000 clones, with 70% to 90% observed a single time. The material sequenced was PBMCs or T cells enriched from blood (not recorded which). These receptor sequences come from a woman aged 50 to 65 who had recovered from COVID-19. The conserved cysteine and the conserved F or W are not part of the CDR3 here. Clone size, where shown, is once, few, many, or a class for clones that have expanded.

-	TRBV5-1	TRBJ2-3	ASSSYPRDTDTQY
once	TRBV29-1	TRBJ2-3	SVVRSADTQY
-	TRBV11-3	TRBJ2-7	ASSPGPYEQY
-	TRBV10-2	TRBJ1-5	ASSEIQSVQPQH
-	TRBV7-2	TRBJ1-4	ASSLADYNEKLF
-	TRBV7-9	TRBJ2-2	ASSLRIAGGSNTGELF
-	TRBV19	TRBJ2-3	ASSTPPGAQY
-	TRBV6-2/TRBV6-3	TRBJ1-5	ASSNHRTGGNQPQH
-	TRBV18	TRBJ2-7	ASSQRGDYEQY
once	TRBV30	TRBJ1-5	AWSPPAGSQPQH
once	TRBV19	TRBJ2-1	ASSKGSYNEQF
-	TRBV5-1	TRBJ2-2	ASSPPGGELF
once	TRBV3-1/TRBV3-2	TRBJ1-2	ASSPLTRWVYGYT
-	TRBV7-2	TRBJ1-1	ASSLRDTPEAF
-	TRBV7-9	TRBJ1-4	ASSLRGDGEKLF
-	TRBV5-1	TRBJ1-1	ASSGRGTEAF
-	TRBV9	TRBJ2-2	ASSVGRANTGELF
-	TRBV7-8	TRBJ2-7	ASSLVNRQGWTEQY
-	TRBV11-2	TRBJ1-4	ASSLAVEAREEKLF
-	TRBV18	TRBJ1-1	ASSPIEGNTEAF
-	TRBV19	TRBJ1-5	ASSKQADSNQPQH
-	TRBV7-2	TRBJ2-7	ASSSSLQGSSPYEQY
-	TRBV11-3	TRBJ2-6	ASSPGQGILGGANVLT
-	TRBV5-4	TRBJ2-4	ASRPGLAGGPGIQY
-	TRBV10-3	TRBJ1-1	AISRQGQNTEAF
-	TRBV19	TRBJ2-3	ASGNGPGSSTDTQY
few	TRBV14	TRBJ2-4	ASSQDRNIQY
-	TRBV5-1	TRBJ2-7	ASSLRQGSYEQY
-	TRBV7-2	TRBJ2-7	ASSLMAGGAYEQY
-	TRBV28	TRBJ1-1	ASSLNRGEAF
-	TRBV29-1	TRBJ1-1	SGTRGPGDTEAF
few	TRBV29-1	TRBJ1-2	SALGADGYT
once	TRBV12-3/TRBV12-4	TRBJ2-2	ASSSGRTGELF
-	TRBV6-6	TRBJ1-3	ASTTGSGNTIY
-	TRBV3-1/TRBV3-2	TRBJ2-3	ASSQTQPGLAGSTDTQY
-	TRBV19	TRBJ2-3	ASEPSGDRGTQY